This entry features one TCR beta chain sequence. Seattle researchers signed up patients amid active infection and tracked them longitudinally. The data stem from a study of blood T cell repertoires in COVID-19. Original analysis: Estimated nucleated cell counts came from reference gene primer amplification. Some clones are missing from TCRdb's copy, which holds only in-frame ones; the method was immunoSEQ multiplex PCR. The DNA was the basis for D and trimming; V, J and clone size are from that table. The sample consists of 200,000 to 250,000 clones, about 87% of them appearing once. The ends lost 3 bases at V and 0 bases at J; junction bases unmatched: 9. This CDR3 is 16 amino acids long. The V gene's germline CDR1 is DFQATT and CDR2 SNEGSKA (reference sequence).

The rearrangement links TRBV20-1 to TRBJ2-3, with 7 positions matching TRBD2. Sequencing was done on a sample of peripheral blood. This clonotype was obtained from a man aged 25 to 40 with COVID-19, enrolled during active disease. In nucleotides, the CDR3 is TGCAGTGCTAGTCGTATTGGGGGGGGGAGCACAGATACGCAGTATTTT. Its protein product is CSASRIGGGSTDTQYF.